This TCR beta chain was found in a study of OX40 agonist ivuxolimab in advanced cancers. Study-wide context: Cohort: 65% to 90% men, mean age approximately 66, aged about 23 to 79.

For this clone: What it binds is not known.

This CDR3 is built from 16 residues. V shed 4 bases and J shed 0 bases, with 13 bases lying between them. CDR1 and CDR2 from the germline V gene are LNHDA and SQIVND (reference sequence). TCRdb's copy holds only in-frame clones and misses some; the assay was immunoSEQ multiplex PCR. Among roughly 41,000 clones, approximately 85% were seen once, and the ten largest hold 56%. Study-wide results and limits: There was clonal expansion of CD4+ and CD8+ blood T cells by week 6 at 0.1 to 3.0 mg/kg.

The source of this sequence is an adult with an advanced solid tumor such as melanoma, head and neck, liver or kidney cancer. This chain joins TRBV19 and TRBJ1-5; TRBD1 might be the D (6 bases). The sequences come from CD4+ or CD8+ T cells sorted from blood, collected in a trial of the OX40 agonist ivuxolimab. CDR3 residues: CASSTNRVPSNQPQHF. The CDR3, as DNA: TGTGCCAGTAGTACTAACAGGGTGCCTAGCAATCAGCCCCAGCATTTT.